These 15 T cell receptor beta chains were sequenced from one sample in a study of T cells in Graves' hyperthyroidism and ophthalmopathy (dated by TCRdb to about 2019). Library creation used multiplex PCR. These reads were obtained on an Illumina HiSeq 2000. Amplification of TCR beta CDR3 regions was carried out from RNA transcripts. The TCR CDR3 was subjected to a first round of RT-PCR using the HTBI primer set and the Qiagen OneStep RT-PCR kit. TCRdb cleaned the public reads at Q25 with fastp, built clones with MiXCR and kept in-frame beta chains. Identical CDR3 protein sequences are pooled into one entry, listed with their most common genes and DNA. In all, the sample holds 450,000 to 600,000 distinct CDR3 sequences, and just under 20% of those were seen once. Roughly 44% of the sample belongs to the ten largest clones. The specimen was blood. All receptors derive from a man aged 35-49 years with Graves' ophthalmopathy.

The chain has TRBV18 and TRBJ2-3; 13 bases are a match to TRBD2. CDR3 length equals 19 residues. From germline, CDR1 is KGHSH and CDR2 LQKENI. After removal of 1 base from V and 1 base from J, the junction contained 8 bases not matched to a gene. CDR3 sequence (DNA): TGTGCCAGCTCACCACTTCGGACTAGCGGGAGACCTGGCACAGATACGCAGTATTTT. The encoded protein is CASSPLRTSGRPGTDTQYF.

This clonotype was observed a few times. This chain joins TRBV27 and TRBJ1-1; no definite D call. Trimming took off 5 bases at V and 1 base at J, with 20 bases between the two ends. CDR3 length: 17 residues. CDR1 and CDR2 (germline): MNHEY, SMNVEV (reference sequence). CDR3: CASSRTPLVISNTEAFF. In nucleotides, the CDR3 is TGTGCCAGCAGTCGTACACCTTTGGTGATTTCGAACACTGAAGCTTTCTTT.

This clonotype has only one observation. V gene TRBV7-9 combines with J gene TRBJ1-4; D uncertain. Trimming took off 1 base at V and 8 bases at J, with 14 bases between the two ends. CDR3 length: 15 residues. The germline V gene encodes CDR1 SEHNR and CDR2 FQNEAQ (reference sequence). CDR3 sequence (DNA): TGTGCCAGCAGCTTAGGGGCGGAGTCTCGAGAAAAACTGTTTTTT. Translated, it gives CASSLGAESREKLFF.

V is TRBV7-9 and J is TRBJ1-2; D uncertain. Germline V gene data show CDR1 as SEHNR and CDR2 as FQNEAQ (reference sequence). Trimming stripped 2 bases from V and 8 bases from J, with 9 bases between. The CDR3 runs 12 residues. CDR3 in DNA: TGTGCCAGCAGCTTACAGGACGGCGGCTACACCTTC. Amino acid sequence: CASSLQDGGYTF. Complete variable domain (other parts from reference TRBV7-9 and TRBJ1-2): DTGVSQNPRHKITKRGQNVTFRCDPISEHNRLYWYRQTLGQGPEFLTYFQNEAQLEKSRLLSDRFSAERPKGSFSTLEIQRTEQGDSAMYLCASSLQDGGYTFGSGTRLTVV.

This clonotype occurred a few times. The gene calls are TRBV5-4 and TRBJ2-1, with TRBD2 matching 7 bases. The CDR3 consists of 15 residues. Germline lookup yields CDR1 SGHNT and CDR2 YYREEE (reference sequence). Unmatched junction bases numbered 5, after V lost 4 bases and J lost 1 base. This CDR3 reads CASSLTSQSYNEQFF. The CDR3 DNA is TGTGCCAGCAGCCTGACTAGCCAGTCCTACAATGAGCAGTTCTTC.

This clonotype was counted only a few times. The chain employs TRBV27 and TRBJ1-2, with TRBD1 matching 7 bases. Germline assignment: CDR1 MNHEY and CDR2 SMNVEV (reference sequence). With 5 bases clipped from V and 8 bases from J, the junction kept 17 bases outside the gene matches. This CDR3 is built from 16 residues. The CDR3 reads CASSLFYRGIEGGYTF. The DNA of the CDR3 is TGTGCCAGCAGTCTATTTTACAGGGGAATTGAGGGCGGCTACACCTTC.

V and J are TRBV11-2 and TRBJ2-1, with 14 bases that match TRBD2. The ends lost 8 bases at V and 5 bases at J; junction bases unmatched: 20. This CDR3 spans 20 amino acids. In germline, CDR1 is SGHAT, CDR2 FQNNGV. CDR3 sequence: CASGYPPTGTSGSSNNEQFF. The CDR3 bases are TGTGCCAGCGGATACCCCCCTACCGGGACTAGCGGGAGTTCAAACAATGAGCAGTTCTTC.

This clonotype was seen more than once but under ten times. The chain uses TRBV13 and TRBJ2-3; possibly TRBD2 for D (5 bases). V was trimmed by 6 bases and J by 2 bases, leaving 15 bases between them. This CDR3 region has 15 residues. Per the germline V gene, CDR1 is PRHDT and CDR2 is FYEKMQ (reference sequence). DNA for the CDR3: TGTGCCAGCAGTTTTTACGGGGTAAACACAGATACGCAGTATTTT. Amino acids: CASSFYGVNTDTQYF.

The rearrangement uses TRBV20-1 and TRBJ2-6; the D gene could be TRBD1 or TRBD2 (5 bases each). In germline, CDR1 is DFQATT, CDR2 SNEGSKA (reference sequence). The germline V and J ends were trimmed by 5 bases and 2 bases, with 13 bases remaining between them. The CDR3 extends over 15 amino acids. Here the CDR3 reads CSADRPGPGANVLTF. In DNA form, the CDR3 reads TGCAGTGCTGACCGCCCGGGACCTGGGGCCAACGTCCTGACTTTC.

The CDR3 is CASSPGGQGGELFF. The CDR3 DNA follows: TGTGCCAGCAGCCCGGGGGGGCAGGGCGGGGAGCTGTTTTTT. V gene TRBV9 combines with J gene TRBJ2-2; 8 bases fit TRBD2. The CDR3 consists of 14 residues. V lost 4 bases, J lost 7 bases, and 6 bases stayed unmatched. The germline V gene encodes CDR1 SGDLS and CDR2 YYNGEE. The full variable domain, with the rest looked up from reference TRBV9 and TRBJ2-2, is DSGVTQTPKHLITATGQRVTLRCSPRSGDLSVYWYQQSLDQGLQFLIQYYNGEERAKGNILERFSAQQFPDLHSELNLSSLELGDSALYFCASSPGGQGGELFFGEGSRLTVL.

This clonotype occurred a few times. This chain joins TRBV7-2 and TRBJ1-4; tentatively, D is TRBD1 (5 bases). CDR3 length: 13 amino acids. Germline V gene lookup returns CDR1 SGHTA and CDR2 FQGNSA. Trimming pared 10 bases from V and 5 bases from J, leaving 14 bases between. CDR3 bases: TGTGCCACCCGGGACCGGGGAAATGAAAAACTGTTTTTT. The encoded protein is CATRDRGNEKLFF.

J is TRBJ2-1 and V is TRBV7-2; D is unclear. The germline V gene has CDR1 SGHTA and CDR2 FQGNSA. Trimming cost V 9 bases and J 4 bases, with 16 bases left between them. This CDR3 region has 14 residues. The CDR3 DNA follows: TGTGCCAGTAGTATATTAGGGCCTTACAATGAGCAGTTCTTC. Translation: CASSILGPYNEQFF. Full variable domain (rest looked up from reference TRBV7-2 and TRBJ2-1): GAGVSQSPSNKVTEKGKDVELRCDPISGHTALYWYRQSLGQGLEFLIYFQGNSAPDKSGLPSDRFSAERTGGSVSTLTIQRTQQEDSAVYLCASSILGPYNEQFFGPGTRLTVL.

The CDR3 is CASSYWSTNTGELFF. As DNA, the CDR3 is TGTGCCAGCAGTTACTGGAGTACGAACACCGGGGAGCTGTTTTTT. V and J are TRBV6-5 and TRBJ2-2; D uncertain. V was clipped by 1 base and J by 0 bases, with 6 bases between them. The CDR3 has 15 residues. Germline CDR1 reads MNHEY; CDR2 reads SVGAGI.

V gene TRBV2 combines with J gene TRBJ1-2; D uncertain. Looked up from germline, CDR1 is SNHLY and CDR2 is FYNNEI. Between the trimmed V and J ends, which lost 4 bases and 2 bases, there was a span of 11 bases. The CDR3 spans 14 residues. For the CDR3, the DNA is TGTGCCAGCAGTGGCTTCGTTGGGAACTATGGCTACACCTTC. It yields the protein CASSGFVGNYGYTF.

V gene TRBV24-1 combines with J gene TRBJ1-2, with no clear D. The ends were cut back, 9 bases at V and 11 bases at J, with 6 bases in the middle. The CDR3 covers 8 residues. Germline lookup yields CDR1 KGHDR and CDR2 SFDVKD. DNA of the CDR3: TGTGCCACCGGAGGATACACCTTC. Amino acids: CATGGYTF.